These 15 T cell receptor beta chains came from one sample sequenced in a study of blood T cells in healthy people across ages. It was with a sample-barcoded 5' primer and a J-beta primer mix that a second PCR of roughly 6 to 12 cycles was run. TCRdb used MiXCR to reprocess the 5' RACE reads, holding one entry per CDR3 protein. The sample lists around 1.5 million distinct CDR3 sequences, around 59% occurring once. Sequencing was performed on blood. The receptors were gathered from a man aged 18 to 29 in good health.

The chain recombines TRBV3-1 with TRBJ1-1, with unresolved D. V was trimmed by 0 bases and J by 1 base, leaving 6 bases between them. The CDR3 loop spans 14 amino acids. CDR1 LGHDT and CDR2 YNNKEL come from the germline V gene (reference sequence). The CDR3 nucleotides are TGTGCCAGCAGCCAAGATGGCACGAACACTGAAGCTTTCTTT. Translation gives CASSQDGTNTEAFF.

The chain links TRBV7-9 to TRBJ2-3, with 8 bases matching TRBD2. In germline, CDR1 is SEHNR, CDR2 FQNEAQ (reference sequence). The V and J ends lost 2 bases and 3 bases, in that order; junction bases with no gene match: 7. The CDR3 runs 16 residues. As DNA, the CDR3 is TGTGCCAGCAGCTTAAGCCGGGAGGGTTGGACAGATACGCAGTATTTT. Encoded protein: CASSLSREGWTDTQYF.

The genes are TRBV2 and TRBJ2-7, with TRBD1 matching 8 bases. The CDR3 is 13 residues long. Germline V gene sequence: CDR1 SNHLY, CDR2 FYNNEI. Trimming at V came to 9 bases and at J to 7 bases, leaving 11 bases not matched to a gene. The CDR3, as DNA: TGTGCCAGGGATAGGGACAGGCAAGGGGAGCAGTACTTC. Amino acid sequence: CARDRDRQGEQYF.

Here the CDR3 reads CSVEAEEGSNYEQYF. The CDR3 DNA is TGCAGCGTTGAAGCCGAGGAAGGGTCCAACTACGAGCAGTACTTC. The V call is TRBV29-1, the J call TRBJ2-7, with D unresolved. CDR1 is SQVTM and CDR2 is ANQGSEA in the germline V gene. The germline V and J ends were trimmed by 1 base and 3 bases, with 16 bases remaining between them. This CDR3 spans 15 amino acids.

V usage is TRBV7-7 and J usage is TRBJ2-1; 7 positions match TRBD2. J gave up 4 bases and V 5 bases, and 8 bases lay outside the gene matches. CDR3 length: 15 residues. CDR1 and CDR2 from the germline V gene are SSHAT and FNYEAQ (reference sequence). The CDR3 here is CASSPRAGEYNEQFF. The CDR3 coding sequence is TGTGCCAGCAGCCCTCGGGCGGGGGAATACAATGAGCAGTTCTTC.

The chain couples TRBV5-5 to TRBJ2-7; no firm D call. V lost 4 bases, J lost 0 bases, and 11 bases lay in between. This CDR3 region has 14 residues. Germline V gene data show CDR1 as SGHKS and CDR2 as YYEKEE (reference sequence). The CDR3 is CASSNSLSSYEQYF. CDR3 in DNA: TGTGCCAGCAGCAACTCATTGAGCTCCTACGAGCAGTACTTC.

This clonotype was observed a few times. The J gene is TRBJ2-7, the V gene TRBV29-1; a weak D match, TRBD2 (7 bases). The CDR3 runs to 13 residues. Germline CDR1 is SQVTM and CDR2 is ANQGSEA. V lost 3 bases and J 3 bases, leaving 12 bases between the germline ends. CDR3 loop: CSVEGGTSYEQYF. The CDR3 coding sequence is TGCAGCGTTGAGGGGGGGACAAGCTACGAGCAGTACTTC.

This clonotype has a single count. This chain uses TRBV3-1 with TRBJ1-4; 12 positions agree with TRBD1. V lost 3 bases and J lost 8; bases outside the gene matches: 10. This CDR3 region has 17 residues. CDR1 is LGHDT, CDR2 YNNKEL, per germline (reference sequence). In DNA, the CDR3 is TGTGCCAGCAGCCAGGGACAGGGGGCGGCAAATGGAGAAAAACTGTTTTTT. It encodes CASSQGQGAANGEKLFF.

This clonotype turned up a few times. The rearrangement links TRBV27 to TRBJ2-7; 8 nucleotides line up with TRBD2. The CDR3 has 14 amino acids. Germline V lookup: CDR1 MNHEY, CDR2 SMNVEV (reference sequence). Trimming cost V 6 bases and J 3 bases; bases outside gene matches: 7. The CDR3 nucleotides read TGTGCCAGCAGCCTACTAGCGGCTAACTACGAGCAGTACTTC. This encodes CASSLLAANYEQYF.

This clonotype was counted once. V gene TRBV29-1 combines with J gene TRBJ1-1, with 7 bases that match TRBD1. The CDR3 has 14 amino acids. CDR1 and CDR2 from the germline V gene are SQVTM and ANQGSEA. The trim removed 3 bases at V and 7 bases at J, leaving 11 bases unmatched. The CDR3 region is CSVEGPGGQIEAFF. The CDR3 bases are TGCAGCGTTGAGGGTCCCGGGGGACAGATTGAAGCTTTCTTT.

In the case of this clonotype: At one boundary the junction diverges from the germline segment, which might be a read error. In DNA form, the CDR3 reads TGCGCCGGCAGCTTAGATCCCGTCTACGAGCAGTACTTC. Its translation: CAGSLDPVYEQYF. The chain recombines TRBV5-1 with TRBJ2-7; no clear D gene. This CDR3 has 13 amino acids. From germline, CDR1 is SGHRS and CDR2 YFSETQ.

This rearrangement joins TRBV7-2 to TRBJ2-1; 9 bases align to TRBD2. In germline, CDR1 is SGHTA, CDR2 FQGNSA. V lost 6 bases, J lost 9 bases, and 21 bases stayed unmatched. The CDR3 extends over 18 amino acids. CDR3 sequence (DNA): TGTGCCAGCAGTCTTCGCCTGTTCGGGGGCGGGAGGGCGGCTGAGCAGTTCTTC. It encodes CASSLRLFGGGRAAEQFF.

This clonotype was counted only a few times. The chain employs TRBV10-3 and TRBJ2-2; no clear D. CDR1 is ENHRY, CDR2 SYGVKD, per germline. The CDR3 spans 16 residues. V was clipped by 0 bases and J by 1 base, with 9 bases between them. CDR3 in DNA: TGTGCCATCAGTGAGTCGTGGGCGGAGAACACCGGGGAGCTGTTTTTT. This sequence encodes CAISESWAENTGELFF.

The V call is TRBV18, the J call TRBJ2-5; D unclear. V gave up 5 bases and J gave up 5 bases, with 12 bases separating them. This CDR3 is built from 13 residues. Germline V gene lookup returns CDR1 KGHSH and CDR2 LQKENI. The CDR3 protein is CASSGDGGETQYF. Written as DNA, the CDR3 is TGTGCCAGCTCAGGCGACGGTGGGGAGACCCAGTACTTC.

The V call is TRBV11-2, the J call TRBJ2-7; no reliable D call. The V end lost 1 base, the J end lost 4 bases, and 11 bases lay between the germline ends. Germline V CDR1 and CDR2: SGHAT, FQNNGV. CDR3 length: 14 residues. Written as DNA, the CDR3 is TGTGCCAGCAGCTTAGGTATAAGGGTTTACGAGCAGTACTTC. It translates to CASSLGIRVYEQYF.